A selection of T cell receptor beta chains follows, all from one sample in a study of shared clonotypes between healthy human individuals. Sequenced by immunoSEQ multiplex PCR; TCRdb stores in-frame clones only, minus some. The table includes millions of clones, approximately 95% detected once. The sequencing input was naive CD4+ T cells sorted from blood. All receptors come from a man aged 18 to 30 in good health. Both conserved end residues are part of each CDR3. Each record gives: D gene, clone size, V gene, J gene, CDR3 protein, CDR3 DNA. A D gene is named only where the DNA matches it firmly. Clone size is shown for a subset of rows, as once, few, many or a class of expanded clone.

D gene: TRBD2
clone size: .
V gene: TRBV18
J gene: TRBJ2-7
CDR3 protein: CASSPPTSGDEQYF
CDR3 DNA: TGTGCCAGCTCACCACCGACTAGCGGGGACGAGCAGTACTTC

D gene: .
clone size: .
V gene: TRBV5-4
J gene: TRBJ1-6
CDR3 protein: CASSRGGRDDSPLHF
CDR3 DNA: TGTGCCAGCAGCCGGGGGGGGAGGGATGATTCACCCCTCCACTTT

D gene: .
clone size: .
V gene: TRBV6-1
J gene: TRBJ1-1
CDR3 protein: CASSEGGNTEAFF
CDR3 DNA: TGTGCCAGCAGTGAAGGAGGAAACACTGAAGCTTTCTTT

D gene: TRBD1
clone size: .
V gene: TRBV18
J gene: TRBJ1-4
CDR3 protein: CASGQGEKNEKLFF
CDR3 DNA: TGTGCCAGCGGACAGGGGGAGAAGAATGAAAAACTGTTTTTT

D gene: .
clone size: .
V gene: TRBV21-1
J gene: TRBJ2-7
CDR3 protein: CASIYPGATTYEQYF
CDR3 DNA: TGTGCCAGCATCTACCCCGGAGCCACAACCTACGAGCAGTACTTC

D gene: .
clone size: .
V gene: TRBV10-1
J gene: TRBJ2-5
CDR3 protein: CASSEAGAKTQYF
CDR3 DNA: TGCGCCAGCAGTGAGGCGGGGGCGAAGACCCAGTACTTC

D gene: TRBD2
clone size: .
V gene: TRBV7-8
J gene: TRBJ2-2
CDR3 protein: CASSSGLAGAQNTGELFF
CDR3 DNA: TGTGCCAGCAGCTCGGGACTAGCGGGGGCGCAGAACACCGGGGAGCTGTTTTTT

D gene: .
clone size: .
V gene: TRBV5-4
J gene: TRBJ1-1
CDR3 protein: CASSLVGVAEAFF
CDR3 DNA: TGTGCCAGCAGCTTAGTGGGGGTGGCTGAAGCTTTCTTT

D gene: .
clone size: .
V gene: TRBV7-5
J gene: TRBJ1-5
CDR3 protein: CARSSNTGTDNQPQHF
CDR3 DNA: TGTGCCAGAAGCTCGAACACTGGGACAGACAATCAGCCCCAGCATTTT

D gene: .
clone size: .
V gene: TRBV28
J gene: TRBJ1-2
CDR3 protein: CASSRTSTNLYGYTF
CDR3 DNA: TGTGCCAGCAGCCGGACCTCTACAAATCTCTATGGCTACACCTTC

D gene: TRBD1
clone size: .
V gene: TRBV7-9
J gene: TRBJ1-3
CDR3 protein: CASSANAGTAFSGNTIYF
CDR3 DNA: TGTGCCAGCAGCGCAAACGCCGGGACAGCGTTCTCTGGAAACACCATATATTTT

D gene: .
clone size: .
V gene: TRBV5-6
J gene: TRBJ2-7
CDR3 protein: CASSLEVAREQYF
CDR3 DNA: TGTGCCAGCAGCTTGGAGGTTGCGCGCGAGCAGTACTTC

D gene: TRBD1
clone size: .
V gene: TRBV10-1
J gene: TRBJ2-2
CDR3 protein: CASSPNYPRQGSTGELFF
CDR3 DNA: TGCGCCAGCAGTCCCAATTACCCGAGACAGGGCAGCACCGGGGAGCTGTTTTTT

D gene: .
clone size: .
V gene: TRBV5-5
J gene: TRBJ2-2
CDR3 protein: CASSVDYFTGELFF
CDR3 DNA: TGTGCCAGCAGCGTGGACTACTTCACCGGGGAGCTGTTTTTT

D gene: TRBD2
clone size: .
V gene: TRBV6-5
J gene: TRBJ2-3
CDR3 protein: CASTPVAGGLDTQYF
CDR3 DNA: TGTGCCAGCACCCCCGTAGCGGGGGGCTTAGATACGCAGTATTTT

D gene: TRBD1
clone size: .
V gene: TRBV10-3
J gene: TRBJ2-1
CDR3 protein: CAISDPGQDNEQFF
CDR3 DNA: TGTGCCATCAGTGACCCGGGACAGGACAATGAGCAGTTCTTC

D gene: .
clone size: .
V gene: TRBV6-6
J gene: TRBJ2-1
CDR3 protein: CASSAASPHNEQFF
CDR3 DNA: TGTGCCAGTTCGGCGGCTAGTCCCCACAATGAGCAGTTCTTC

D gene: .
clone size: .
V gene: TRBV5-4
J gene: TRBJ1-1
CDR3 protein: CASSSGGVMNTEAFF
CDR3 DNA: TGTGCCAGCAGCTCAGGCGGGGTCATGAACACTGAAGCTTTCTTT

D gene: TRBD1
clone size: once
V gene: TRBV28
J gene: TRBJ1-5
CDR3 protein: CASALTTGGRLAQPQHF
CDR3 DNA: TGTGCCAGCGCCCTGACGACAGGGGGCAGATTGGCTCAGCCCCAGCATTTT

D gene: .
clone size: .
V gene: TRBV10-2
J gene: TRBJ2-3
CDR3 protein: CASSVGVAADTQYF
CDR3 DNA: TGCGCCAGCAGTGTAGGGGTCGCGGCAGATACGCAGTATTTT

D gene: .
clone size: .
V gene: TRBV7-3
J gene: TRBJ2-7
CDR3 protein: CASSLTPGPYEQYF
CDR3 DNA: TGTGCCAGCAGCTTAACGCCAGGGCCCTACGAGCAGTACTTC

D gene: TRBD1
clone size: .
V gene: TRBV9
J gene: TRBJ1-2
CDR3 protein: CASSVEGETVGTGLNYGYTF
CDR3 DNA: TGTGCCAGCAGCGTAGAAGGGGAGACCGTAGGGACAGGGCTTAACTATGGCTACACCTTC

D gene: .
clone size: .
V gene: TRBV5-4
J gene: TRBJ2-7
CDR3 protein: CASSSTGISGEQYF
CDR3 DNA: TGTGCCAGCAGCTCGACAGGTATTAGCGGCGAGCAGTACTTC